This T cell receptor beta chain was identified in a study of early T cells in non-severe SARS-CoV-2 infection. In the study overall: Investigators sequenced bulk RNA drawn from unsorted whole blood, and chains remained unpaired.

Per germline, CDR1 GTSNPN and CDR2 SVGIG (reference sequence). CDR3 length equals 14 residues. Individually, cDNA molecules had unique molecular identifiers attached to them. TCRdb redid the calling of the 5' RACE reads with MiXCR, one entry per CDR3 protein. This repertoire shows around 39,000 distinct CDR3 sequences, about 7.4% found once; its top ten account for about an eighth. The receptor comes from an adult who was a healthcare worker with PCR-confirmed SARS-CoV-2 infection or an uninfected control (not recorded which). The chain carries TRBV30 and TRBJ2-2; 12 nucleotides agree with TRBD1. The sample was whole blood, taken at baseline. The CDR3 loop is CARQGQGATGELFF. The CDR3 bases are TGTGCTCGGCAGGGACAGGGGGCCACCGGGGAGCTGTTTTTT.